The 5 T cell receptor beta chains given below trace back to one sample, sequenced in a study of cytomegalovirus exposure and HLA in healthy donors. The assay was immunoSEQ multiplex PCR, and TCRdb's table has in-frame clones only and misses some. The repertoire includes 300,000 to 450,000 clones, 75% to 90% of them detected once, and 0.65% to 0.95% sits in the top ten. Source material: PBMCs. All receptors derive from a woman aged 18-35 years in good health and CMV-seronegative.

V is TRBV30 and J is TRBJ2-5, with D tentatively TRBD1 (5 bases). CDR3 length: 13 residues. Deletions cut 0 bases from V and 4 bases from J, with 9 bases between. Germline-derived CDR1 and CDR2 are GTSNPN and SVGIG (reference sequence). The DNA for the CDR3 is TGTGCCTGGAGTGTACTCAGGGCAGAGACCCAGTACTTC. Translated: CAWSVLRAETQYF.

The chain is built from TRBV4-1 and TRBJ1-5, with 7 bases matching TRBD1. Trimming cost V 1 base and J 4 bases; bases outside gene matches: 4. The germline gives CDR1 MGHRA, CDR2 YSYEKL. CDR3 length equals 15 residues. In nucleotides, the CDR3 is TGCGCCAGCAGCCAAGTAGGGGGCTCGAATCAGCCCCAGCATTTT. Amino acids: CASSQVGGSNQPQHF.

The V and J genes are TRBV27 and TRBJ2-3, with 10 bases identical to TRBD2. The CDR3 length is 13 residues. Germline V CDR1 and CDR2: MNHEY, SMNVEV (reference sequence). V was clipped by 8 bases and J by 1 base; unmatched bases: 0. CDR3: CASGTSGTDTQYF. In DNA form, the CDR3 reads TGTGCCAGCGGGACTAGCGGCACAGATACGCAGTATTTT.

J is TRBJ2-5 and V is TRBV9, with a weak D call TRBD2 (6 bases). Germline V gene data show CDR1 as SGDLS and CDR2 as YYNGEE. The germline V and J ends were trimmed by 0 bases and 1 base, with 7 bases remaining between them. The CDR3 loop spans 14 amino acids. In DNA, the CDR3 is TGTGCCAGCAGCGTAGGGAGGGCCCAAGAGACCCAGTACTTC. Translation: CASSVGRAQETQYF.

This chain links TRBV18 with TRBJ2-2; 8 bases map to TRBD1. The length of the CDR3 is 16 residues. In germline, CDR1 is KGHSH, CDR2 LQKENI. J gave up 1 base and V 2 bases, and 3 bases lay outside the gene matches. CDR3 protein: CASSPSGTGNTGELFF. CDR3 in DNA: TGTGCCAGCTCACCATCCGGGACAGGGAACACCGGGGAGCTGTTTTTT.